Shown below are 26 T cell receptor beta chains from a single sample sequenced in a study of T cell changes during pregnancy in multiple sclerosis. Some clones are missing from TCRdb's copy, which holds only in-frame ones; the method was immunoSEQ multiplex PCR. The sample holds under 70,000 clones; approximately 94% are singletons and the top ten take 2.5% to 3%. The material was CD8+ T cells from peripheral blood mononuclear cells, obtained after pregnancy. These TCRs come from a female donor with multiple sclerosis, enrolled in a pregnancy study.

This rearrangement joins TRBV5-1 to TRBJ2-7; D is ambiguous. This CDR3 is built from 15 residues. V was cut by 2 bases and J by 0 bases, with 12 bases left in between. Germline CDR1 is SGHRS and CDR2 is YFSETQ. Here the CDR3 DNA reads TGCGCCAGCAGCTTAACCCCAGGTAGCTCCTACGAGCAGTACTTC. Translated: CASSLTPGSSYEQYF.

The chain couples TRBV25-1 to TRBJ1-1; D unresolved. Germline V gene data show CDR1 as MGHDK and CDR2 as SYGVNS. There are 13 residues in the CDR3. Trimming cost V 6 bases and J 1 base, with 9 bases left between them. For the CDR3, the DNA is TGTGCCAGCAGGGGAGAGGGGAACACTGAAGCTTTCTTT. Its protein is CASRGEGNTEAFF.

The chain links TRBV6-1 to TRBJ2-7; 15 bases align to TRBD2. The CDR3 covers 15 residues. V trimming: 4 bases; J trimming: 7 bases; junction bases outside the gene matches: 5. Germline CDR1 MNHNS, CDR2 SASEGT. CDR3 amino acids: CASSGRTSGRGEQYF. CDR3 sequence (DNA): TGTGCCAGCAGTGGGAGGACTAGCGGGAGGGGGGAGCAGTACTTC.

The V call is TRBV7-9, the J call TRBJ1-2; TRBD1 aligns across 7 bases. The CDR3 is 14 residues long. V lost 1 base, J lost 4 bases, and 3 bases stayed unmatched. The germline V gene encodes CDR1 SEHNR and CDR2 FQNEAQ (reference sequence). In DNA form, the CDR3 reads TGTGCCAGCAGCTTAGGGGACAGTGTCTATGGCTACACCTTC. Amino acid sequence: CASSLGDSVYGYTF. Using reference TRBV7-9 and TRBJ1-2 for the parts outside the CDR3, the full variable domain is DTGVSQNPRHKITKRGQNVTFRCDPISEHNRLYWYRQTLGQGPEFLTYFQNEAQLEKSRLLSDRFSAERPKGSFSTLEIQRTEQGDSAMYLCASSLGDSVYGYTFGSGTRLTVV.

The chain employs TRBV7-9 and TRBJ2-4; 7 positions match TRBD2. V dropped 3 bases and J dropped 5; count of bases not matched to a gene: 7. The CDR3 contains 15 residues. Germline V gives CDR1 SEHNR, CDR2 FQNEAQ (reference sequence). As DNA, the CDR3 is TGTGCCAGCAGCTTCCTCGCAGGGAGGGAAAACATTCAGTACTTC. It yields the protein CASSFLAGRENIQYF.

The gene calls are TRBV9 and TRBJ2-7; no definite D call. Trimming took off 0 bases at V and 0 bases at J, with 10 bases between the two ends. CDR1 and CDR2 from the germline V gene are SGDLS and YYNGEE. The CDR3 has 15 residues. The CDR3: CASSVAAGNSYEQYF. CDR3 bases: TGTGCCAGCAGCGTAGCGGCAGGAAACTCCTACGAGCAGTACTTC.

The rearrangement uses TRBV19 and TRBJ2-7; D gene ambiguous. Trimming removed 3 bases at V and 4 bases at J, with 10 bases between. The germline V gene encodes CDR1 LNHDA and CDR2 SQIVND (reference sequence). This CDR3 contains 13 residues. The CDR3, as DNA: TGTGCCAGTAGTATTGGTAGCAGTTACGAGCAGTACTTC. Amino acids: CASSIGSSYEQYF.

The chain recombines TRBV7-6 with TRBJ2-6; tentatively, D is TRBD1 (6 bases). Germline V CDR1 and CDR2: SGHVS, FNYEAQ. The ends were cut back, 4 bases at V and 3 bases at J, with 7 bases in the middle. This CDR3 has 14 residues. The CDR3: CASSSTGGANVLTF. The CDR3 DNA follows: TGTGCCAGCAGCTCGACAGGTGGGGCCAACGTCCTGACTTTC.

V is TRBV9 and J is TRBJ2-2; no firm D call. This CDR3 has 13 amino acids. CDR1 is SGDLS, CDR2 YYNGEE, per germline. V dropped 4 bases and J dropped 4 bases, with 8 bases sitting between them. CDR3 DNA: TGTGCCAGCAGCCCTACTTCCACCGGGGAGCTGTTTTTT. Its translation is CASSPTSTGELFF.

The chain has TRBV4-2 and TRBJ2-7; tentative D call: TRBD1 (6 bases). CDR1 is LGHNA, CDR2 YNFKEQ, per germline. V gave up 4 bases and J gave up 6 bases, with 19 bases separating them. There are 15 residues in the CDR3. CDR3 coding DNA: TGTGCCAGCAGCCCACGCTTGGGGGCCCAGGGCGAGCAGTACTTC. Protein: CASSPRLGAQGEQYF.

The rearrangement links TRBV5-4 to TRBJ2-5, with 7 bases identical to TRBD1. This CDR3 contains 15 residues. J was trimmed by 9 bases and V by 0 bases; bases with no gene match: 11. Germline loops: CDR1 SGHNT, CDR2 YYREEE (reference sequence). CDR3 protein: CASSLAWDSQGPQYF. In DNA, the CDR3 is TGTGCCAGCAGCTTGGCCTGGGACAGCCAGGGCCCCCAGTACTTC.

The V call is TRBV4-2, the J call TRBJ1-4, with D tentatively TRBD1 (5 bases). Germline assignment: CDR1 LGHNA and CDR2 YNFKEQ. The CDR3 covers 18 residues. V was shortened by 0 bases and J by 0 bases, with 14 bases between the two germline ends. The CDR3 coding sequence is TGTGCCAGCAGCCAAGATACTGGGGCAGAAGCAACTAATGAAAAACTGTTTTTT. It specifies CASSQDTGAEATNEKLFF.

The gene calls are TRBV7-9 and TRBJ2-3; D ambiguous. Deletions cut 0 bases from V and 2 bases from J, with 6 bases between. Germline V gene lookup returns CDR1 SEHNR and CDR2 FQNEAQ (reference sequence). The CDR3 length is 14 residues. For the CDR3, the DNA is TGTGCCAGCAGCTTAGCCCCACTCACAGATACGCAGTATTTT. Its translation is CASSLAPLTDTQYF.

The CDR3 loop reads CASSSLSLTEAFF. DNA of the CDR3: TGTGCCAGCAGCTCCCTAAGTCTCACTGAAGCTTTCTTT. The chain joins TRBV5-6 to TRBJ1-1; no clear D. Per the germline V gene, CDR1 is SGHDT and CDR2 is YYEEEE. The CDR3 extends over 13 amino acids. The ends were cut back, 3 bases at V and 4 bases at J, with 10 bases in the middle.

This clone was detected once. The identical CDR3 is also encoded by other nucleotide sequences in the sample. CDR3 protein: CASSQGAGVSYEQYF. The DNA for the CDR3 is TGCGCCAGCAGCCAAGGAGCGGGAGTATCCTACGAGCAGTACTTC. J is TRBJ2-7 and V is TRBV4-1, with 8 bases matching TRBD2. The V and J ends lost 1 base and 1 base, in that order; junction bases with no gene match: 3. Germline V gene lookup returns CDR1 MGHRA and CDR2 YSYEKL. This CDR3 has 15 amino acids.

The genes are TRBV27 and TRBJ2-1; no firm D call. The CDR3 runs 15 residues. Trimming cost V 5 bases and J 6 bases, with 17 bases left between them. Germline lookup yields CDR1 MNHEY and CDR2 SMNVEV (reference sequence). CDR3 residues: CASSPAGSRPNEQFF. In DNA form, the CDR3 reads TGTGCCAGCAGTCCAGCCGGGTCGAGGCCCAATGAGCAGTTCTTC.

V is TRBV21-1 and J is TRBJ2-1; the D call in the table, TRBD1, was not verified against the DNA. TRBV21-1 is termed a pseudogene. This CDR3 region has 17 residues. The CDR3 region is CASRVESQGRSYNEQFF. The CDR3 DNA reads TGTGCCAGCAGAGTGGAGAGTCAGGGAAGATCCTACAATGAGCAGTTCTTC.

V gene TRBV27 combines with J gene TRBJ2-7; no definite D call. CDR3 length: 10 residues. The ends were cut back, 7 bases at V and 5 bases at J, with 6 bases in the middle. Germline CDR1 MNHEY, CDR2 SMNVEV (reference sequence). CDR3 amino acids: CASTFHEQYF. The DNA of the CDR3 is TGTGCCAGCACCTTCCACGAGCAGTACTTC.

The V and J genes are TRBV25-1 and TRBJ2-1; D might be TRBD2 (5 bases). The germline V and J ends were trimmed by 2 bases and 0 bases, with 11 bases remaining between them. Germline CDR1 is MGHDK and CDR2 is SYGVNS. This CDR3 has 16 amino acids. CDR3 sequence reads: CASSERTGSSYNEQFF. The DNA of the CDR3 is TGTGCCAGCAGTGAAAGGACTGGTAGCTCCTACAATGAGCAGTTCTTC.

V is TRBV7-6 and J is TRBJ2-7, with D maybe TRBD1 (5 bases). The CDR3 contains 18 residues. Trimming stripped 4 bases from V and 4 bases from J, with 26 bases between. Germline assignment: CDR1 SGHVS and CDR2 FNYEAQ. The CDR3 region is CASSSQGRVLGVGYEQYF. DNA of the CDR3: TGTGCCAGCAGCTCTCAAGGCAGGGTATTAGGAGTTGGTTACGAGCAGTACTTC.

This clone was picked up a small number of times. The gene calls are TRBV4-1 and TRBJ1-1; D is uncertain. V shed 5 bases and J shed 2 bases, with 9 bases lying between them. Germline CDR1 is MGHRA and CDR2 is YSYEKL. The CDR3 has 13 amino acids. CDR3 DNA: TGCGCCAGCAGCTTCCGGGTTAACACTGAAGCTTTCTTT. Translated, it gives CASSFRVNTEAFF.

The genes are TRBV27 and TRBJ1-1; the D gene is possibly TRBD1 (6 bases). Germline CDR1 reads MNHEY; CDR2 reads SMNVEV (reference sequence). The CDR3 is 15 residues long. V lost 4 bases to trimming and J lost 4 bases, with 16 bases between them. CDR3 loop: CASSSLLGAATEAFF. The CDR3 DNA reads TGTGCCAGCAGTTCCCTATTGGGGGCGGCCACTGAAGCTTTCTTT.

CDR3 protein: CASKGGSNYGYTF. CDR3 bases: TGTGCCAGCAAAGGAGGGTCCAACTATGGCTACACCTTC. The chain employs TRBV9 and TRBJ1-2; D is ambiguous. CDR1 is SGDLS, CDR2 YYNGEE, per germline. The CDR3 is made up of 13 amino acids. V shed 6 bases and J shed 2 bases, with 11 bases lying between them.

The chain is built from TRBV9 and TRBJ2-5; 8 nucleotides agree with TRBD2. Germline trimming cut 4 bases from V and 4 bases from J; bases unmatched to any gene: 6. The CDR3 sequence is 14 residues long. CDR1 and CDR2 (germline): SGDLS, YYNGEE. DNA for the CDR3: TGTGCCAGCAGCCCGGGGGGGCGAGGAGAGACCCAGTACTTC. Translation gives CASSPGGRGETQYF.

The CDR3 DNA reads TGTGCCAGCAGCCTCACCGGAGGGCCAATTTACGAGCAGTACTTC. Residues: CASSLTGGPIYEQYF. The chain combines TRBV7-9 with TRBJ2-7, with a weak D call TRBD2 (6 bases). The V end lost 5 bases, the J end lost 4 bases, and 18 bases lay between the germline ends. Germline loops: CDR1 SEHNR, CDR2 FQNEAQ (reference sequence). The CDR3 contains 15 residues.

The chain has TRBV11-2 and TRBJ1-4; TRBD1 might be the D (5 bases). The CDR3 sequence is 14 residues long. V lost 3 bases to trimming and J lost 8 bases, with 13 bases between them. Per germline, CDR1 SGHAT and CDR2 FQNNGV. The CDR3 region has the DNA TGTGCCAGCAGCTTGGCAGGGTCGGGCGAAAAACTGTTTTTT. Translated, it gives CASSLAGSGEKLFF.